The entry below gives a single TCR beta chain sequence along with its context. The antigen is unknown. The data derive from a study of Graves' ophthalmopathy and Graves' hyperthyroidism. Study observations and caveats: This model predicted ophthalmopathy progression (sensitivity around 71%, specificity around 72%). Most thyroid clonotypes expanded beyond 0.001 frequency were also found in blood.

Moderate-to-severe activity, with CAS ≥3, NOSPECS ≥4 and duration under 3 months, characterized the donors with ophthalmopathy. Clinical symptoms, serum thyroxine, TRAb, thyroid ultrasound and orbital computed tomography were relied on for diagnosis. RNA transcripts yielded amplified TCR beta CDR3 regions. Investigators did first-round RT-PCR with HTBI primers, then second-round multiplex PCR. TCRdb independently ran MiXCR on the multiplex PCR reads; one entry per CDR3 protein. The data show roughly 700,000 distinct CDR3 sequences, with 40% seen just once and about 40% held by the top ten. The sample comprised peripheral blood. The TCR sequence derives from an adult man with Graves' ophthalmopathy.

The CDR3 DNA sequence: TGTGCCAGCTTGGCCGAGGGGGCCAACGTCCTGACTTTC. This translates into CASLAEGANVLTF. V is TRBV25-1 and J is TRBJ2-6; D not certain. Germline CDR1 and CDR2: MGHDK and SYGVNS. V lost 8 bases, J lost 4 bases, and 9 bases lay in between. The CDR3 is 13 amino acids.